This TCR beta chain was captured in a study of CD8+ T cells in alopecia areata. Across the whole study: Using the percentage of affected scalp area, treated patients' severity was scored. Points from the study as a whole: Whether baseline CD8+ expansion is linked to response remains uncertain, given a single nonresponder. A large proportion of expanded lesional clones were detected persisting in scalp and blood during tofacitinib. Expanded CD8+ clones among the top 100, as well as scalp clonality, were significantly decreased by tofacitinib.

In regard to this clone: The antigen is unknown. A read error may account for a junction end that differs from germline.

cDNA serving as the sequencing template came from extracted, reverse transcribed RNA. The repertoire was sequenced with immunoSEQ multiplex PCR; TCRdb's copy has only in-frame clones and lacks some. The sample includes about 94,000 clones, about two thirds of them seen just once. Sample treatment: oral pan-JAK inhibitor, 5-10 mg twice daily. CDR3 length: 14 amino acids. Germline V CDR1 and CDR2: ENHRY, SYGVKD. The chain combines TRBV10-3 with TRBJ1-2, with 10 bases matching TRBD1. This TCR was sampled from a human donor with alopecia areata. This sample comprised CD8+ T cells sorted from blood, obtained around week 44, from a patient treated with tofacitinib. CDR3 DNA sequence: TGCGCCAGCAGCCTTGACAGGGGGCGGAGAGGCTACACCTTC. As protein: CASSLDRGRRGYTF.